The next 22 T cell receptor beta chains were all read from a single sample in a study of T-cell reconstitution after alpha-beta-depleted transplantation in children. Preparation of the TCRbeta library used unique molecular identifiers. TCRdb itself ran the PCR reads through MiXCR, one entry per CDR3 protein. The table lists around 250,000 distinct CDR3 sequences, 9.9% of them singletons, with 10% in the top ten. The sample in question was PBMCs from the stem cell graft donor, obtained from the stem cell graft. The receptors come from a human donor who donated a stem cell graft to a child with SCID.

This clonotype was observed a handful of times. This chain connects TRBV9 to TRBJ2-7; TRBD1 is a possible D gene (6 bases). CDR3 length equals 14 residues. The germline V gene encodes CDR1 SGDLS and CDR2 YYNGEE. V lost 3 bases and J lost 3, with 13 bases in between. In DNA, the CDR3 is TGTGCCAGCAGCGCTTCGGGACACCGCTACGAGCAGTACTTC. It specifies CASSASGHRYEQYF.

This clonotype appeared many times. The gene calls are TRBV20-1 and TRBJ1-2, with unresolved D. V lost 0 bases to trimming and J lost 7 bases, with 15 bases between them. Per germline, CDR1 DFQATT and CDR2 SNEGSKA (reference sequence). CDR3 size: 14 residues. DNA of the CDR3: TGCAGTGCTAGAGATGAGAGAGGGCGGAGTGGCTACACCTTC. Its protein product is CSARDERGRSGYTF.

This sequence joins TRBV27 and TRBJ2-6; D unclear. Trimming shortened V by 2 bases and J by 1 base, and 9 bases separated the two germline ends. Per the germline V gene, CDR1 is MNHEY and CDR2 is SMNVEV (reference sequence). The CDR3 covers 16 residues. CDR3 sequence: CASSLGFSSGANVLTF. CDR3 bases: TGTGCCAGCAGTTTAGGCTTCAGTTCTGGGGCCAACGTCCTGACTTTC.

This clonotype was seen at least ten times. The V call is TRBV6-2 or TRBV6-3, the J call TRBJ2-5; D remains unclear. This CDR3 contains 11 residues. V was pared by 3 bases and J by 5 bases, with 4 bases between. Germline CDR1 and CDR2: MNHEY and SVGEGT. The CDR3 loop reads CASSYGETQYF. Written as DNA, the CDR3 is TGTGCCAGCAGTTATGGGGAGACCCAGTACTTC.

This clonotype has a count of ten or more. The V gene is TRBV4-1, the J gene TRBJ2-7; 7 positions match TRBD2. This CDR3 has 13 amino acids. V shed 3 bases, J shed 3 bases, and the junction held 2 bases outside the gene matches. Germline-derived CDR1 and CDR2 are MGHRA and YSYEKL. CDR3 nucleotides: TGCGCCAGCAGCCAGGAGCGGGGCTACGAGCAGTACTTC. This codes for CASSQERGYEQYF.

This clonotype was detected only a few times. The chain has TRBV9 and TRBJ2-1; the match to TRBD2 covers 8 bases. Unmatched junction bases numbered 2, after V lost 0 bases and J lost 6 bases. CDR3 length: 14 amino acids. CDR1 SGDLS and CDR2 YYNGEE come from the germline V gene. The CDR3 coding sequence is TGTGCCAGCAGCGTAGGACGGGGGGGCAATGAGCAGTTCTTC. Protein product: CASSVGRGGNEQFF.

This clonotype was detected ten times or more. The chain combines TRBV20-1 with TRBJ2-5; the match to TRBD2 covers 8 bases. CDR1 DFQATT and CDR2 SNEGSKA come from the germline V gene (reference sequence). V lost 3 bases, J lost 4 bases, and 13 bases stayed unmatched. The CDR3 has 16 residues. CDR3 sequence (DNA): TGCAGTGCTAGCGCCCTCTTCGCGGGGGGAGGAGAGACCCAGTACTTC. Translation: CSASALFAGGGETQYF.

V gene TRBV11-2 combines with J gene TRBJ2-5; D is unclear. Germline V gives CDR1 SGHAT, CDR2 FQNNGV. The germline V and J ends were trimmed by 5 bases and 5 bases, with 18 bases remaining between them. This CDR3 is 15 amino acids long. The CDR3 sequence is CASSLRQVRWETQYF. The CDR3 DNA is TGTGCCAGCAGCCTTCGGCAGGTCAGGTGGGAGACCCAGTACTTC.

This clonotype was picked up many times. This chain's CDR3 is CASSLWGQNTGELFF. For the CDR3, the DNA is TGTGCCAGCAGTTTGTGGGGACAGAACACCGGGGAGCTGTTTTTT. The V and J genes are TRBV12-3 or TRBV12-4 and TRBJ2-2, with TRBD1 as a possible D gene (6 bases). The CDR3 contains 15 residues. V lost 3 bases and J 1 base, leaving 9 bases between the germline ends.

This clonotype was seen more than once but under ten times. The chain links TRBV20-1 to TRBJ1-2; a weak D match, TRBD1 (5 bases). The germline V gene encodes CDR1 DFQATT and CDR2 SNEGSKA (reference sequence). The ends were cut back, 5 bases at V and 2 bases at J, with 21 bases in the middle. This CDR3 has 16 residues. This CDR3 reads CSAFSGGARGNYGYTF. DNA for the CDR3: TGCAGTGCTTTTTCAGGCGGGGCACGGGGGAACTATGGCTACACCTTC.

This clonotype was observed once. The germline gene is not matched at one end of the junction; a read error may be the cause. The V and J genes are TRBV25-1 and TRBJ2-1; a weak D match, TRBD1 (5 bases). CDR3 size: 17 residues. The V gene's germline CDR1 is MGHDK and CDR2 SYGVNS. CDR3 loop: CASSESPTGQVNNEQFF. CDR3 in DNA: TGTGCCAGCAGTGAAAGCCCTACAGGTCAGGTTAACAATGAGCAGTTTTTC. The full variable domain, completed using reference TRBV25-1 and TRBJ2-1, is EADIYQTPRYLVIGTGKKITLECSQTMGHDKMYWYQQDPGMELHLIHYSYGVNSTEKGDLSSESTVSRIRTEHFPLTLESARPSHTSQYLCASSESPTGQVNNEQFFGPGTRLTVL.

The V call is TRBV7-2, the J call TRBJ1-1; D not resolved. Trimming removed 4 bases at V and 2 bases at J, with 8 bases between. Germline loops: CDR1 SGHTA, CDR2 FQGNSA. This CDR3 comprises 13 residues. CDR3 coding DNA: TGTGCCAGCAGCTCCACTTTTAACACTGAAGCTTTCTTT. Protein product: CASSSTFNTEAFF.

This clonotype occurred many times. The rearrangement joins TRBV5-1 to TRBJ1-1; no definite D call. Germline V CDR1 and CDR2: SGHRS, YFSETQ. CDR3 length: 16 amino acids. The V gene lost 5 bases and the J gene lost 0 bases, with 17 bases spanning the gap. The CDR3 sequence: CASRKALGSMNTEAFF. In DNA, the CDR3 is TGCGCCAGCAGAAAGGCGTTGGGCAGCATGAACACTGAAGCTTTCTTT.

This clonotype was counted only a few times. The V call is TRBV5-1, the J call TRBJ2-1, with 7 bases lining up with TRBD2. The CDR3 is made up of 15 amino acids. Trimming cost V 4 bases and J 2 bases; bases outside gene matches: 6. Germline loops: CDR1 SGHRS, CDR2 YFSETQ. The CDR3 reads CASSTGGGAYNEQFF. The CDR3, as DNA: TGCGCCAGCAGCACGGGGGGTGGGGCCTACAATGAGCAGTTCTTC.

This clonotype was observed at least ten times. The chain joins TRBV20-1 to TRBJ2-3; the D call may be TRBD1 or TRBD2 (6 bases each). Germline CDR1 and CDR2: DFQATT and SNEGSKA (reference sequence). The V end lost 5 bases, the J end lost 1 base, and 19 bases lay between the germline ends. The CDR3 has 16 amino acids. The CDR3 reads CSAGGPLIFRTDTQYF. CDR3 DNA: TGCAGTGCTGGGGGGCCCTTAATCTTTCGCACAGATACGCAGTATTTT.

In this sample, this clonotype turned up many times. The rearrangement links TRBV10-3 to TRBJ1-1, with a tentative D call TRBD1 (5 bases). The V end was cut by 3 bases, the J end by 1 base, with 9 bases between. Germline assignment: CDR1 ENHRY and CDR2 SYGVKD. The CDR3 has 14 residues. The chain's CDR3 is CAISDRGGNTEAFF. The CDR3 nucleotides read TGTGCCATCAGTGATCGGGGGGGGAACACTGAAGCTTTCTTT.

In this sample, this clonotype turned up once. The chain recombines TRBV12-3 or TRBV12-4 with TRBJ2-2; 11 bases line up with TRBD2. This CDR3 has 16 amino acids. Trimming took 5 bases from V and 3 from J; bases not matched to a gene: 5. CDR3 DNA: TGTGCCAGCAGTCCGCGACTAGCGGGGCACACCGGGGAGCTGTTTTTT. Its protein is CASSPRLAGHTGELFF.

This clonotype was found many times. This chain connects TRBV6-4 to TRBJ1-2, with 8 bases aligning to TRBD1. V lost 6 bases, J lost 4 bases, and 7 bases stayed unmatched. Germline CDR1 reads MRHNA; CDR2 reads SNTAGT. This CDR3 has 14 residues. As DNA, the CDR3 is TGTGCCAGCAGCGAGACAGGGGTGGGCTATGGCTACACCTTC. It encodes CASSETGVGYGYTF.

The V and J genes are TRBV7-3 and TRBJ2-5, with 7 positions matching TRBD2. J lost 3 bases, V lost 0 bases, and 4 bases had no gene match. CDR1 is SGHTA, CDR2 FQGTGA, per germline. The CDR3 has 15 residues. The CDR3 sequence is CASSLTGGTEETQYF. Here the CDR3 DNA reads TGTGCCAGCAGCTTAACGGGGGGGACGGAAGAGACCCAGTACTTC.

The chain recombines TRBV5-1 with TRBJ2-1; 11 bases line up with TRBD2. The CDR3 covers 19 residues. Germline CDR1 and CDR2: SGHRS and YFSETQ. V lost 4 bases to trimming and J lost 0 bases; unmatched junction nucleotides: 12. The CDR3 DNA reads TGCGCCAGCAGCCTCACTAGCGGGGGTCTCCTGAGCTCCTACAATGAGCAGTTCTTC. Translation: CASSLTSGGLLSSYNEQFF.

The sample holds a few counts of this clonotype. V usage is TRBV6-5 and J usage is TRBJ2-5, with D maybe TRBD1 (6 bases). The CDR3 totals 17 residues. Trimming removed 0 bases at V and 4 bases at J, with 18 bases between. Germline V gene sequence: CDR1 MNHEY, CDR2 SVGAGI. CDR3 sequence (DNA): TGTGCCAGCAGTTACTCGGGGGCCCCGAGTGCGAGAGAGACCCAGTACTTC. Translated, it gives CASSYSGAPSARETQYF.

In this sample, this clonotype turned up a few times. The chain links TRBV3-1 to TRBJ1-3; D is possibly TRBD1 (5 bases). Germline CDR1 and CDR2: LGHDT and YNNKEL (reference sequence). The V end was cut by 0 bases, the J end by 4 bases, with 7 bases between. The CDR3 has 14 residues. The CDR3 loop reads CASSQDWGGNTIYF. The CDR3 DNA reads TGTGCCAGCAGCCAAGATTGGGGGGGAAACACCATATATTTT.